The T cell receptor (beta chain) described here comes from a study of cytomegalovirus exposure and HLA in healthy donors. General study points: It is likely that the observed cluster of highly shared sequence variants was a sequencing artifact. Reportedly, HLA-A and HLA-B alleles of most subjects were accurately predicted from TCR beta. Association of a missense DCLRE1C variant with TCR beta V- and J-gene trimming was reported in a later analysis.

CDR1 MNHEY and CDR2 SMNVEV come from the germline V gene (reference sequence). The CDR3 has 13 residues. V was shortened by 10 bases and J by 10 bases, with 22 bases between the two germline ends. Researchers ran the PCR with 60 Vbeta and 13 Jbeta primers. Sequencing used immunoSEQ multiplex PCR; TCRdb keeps in-frame clones, though not all of them. This sample has about 95,000 clones, with 75% to 85% found just once. This cohort consisted of healthy bone marrow donors. On this clone: Its specificity is unknown.

The specimen sequenced was PBMCs. This rearrangement joins TRBV27 to TRBJ1-1; possible D gene TRBD1, 5 bases. The clonotype was recovered from a middle-aged woman in good health and CMV-seronegative. The CDR3 bases are TGTGCCACTCCTGGGCCAGGGTTATCCGGAGCTTTCTTT. Translation: CATPGPGLSGAFF.